This passage covers 18 T cell receptor beta chains from one sample sequenced in a study of response to subunit inactivated influenza vaccine. Using its own MiXCR run on the RT-PCR reads, TCRdb lists one record per CDR3 protein. The table includes 650,000 or so distinct CDR3 sequences, roughly 15% detected once. The sample consisted of PBMCs from blood, taken roughly 2 weeks before vaccination. Receptors were obtained from a middle-aged man who received an inactivated influenza vaccine.

The chain carries TRBV5-1 and TRBJ2-7; no definite D call. Per the germline V gene, CDR1 is SGHRS and CDR2 is YFSETQ. The V gene lost 0 bases and the J gene lost 5 bases, with 18 bases spanning the gap. CDR3 length equals 16 residues. Written as DNA, the CDR3 is TGCGCCAGCAGCTTGGGGGTCGTAGGGCCTGTCGACGAGCAGTACTTC. Translating it yields CASSLGVVGPVDEQYF.

The chain uses TRBV20-1 and TRBJ2-4; 11 positions agree with TRBD2. This CDR3 spans 13 amino acids. CDR1 is DFQATT and CDR2 is SNEGSKA in the germline V gene (reference sequence). The CDR3 is CSAPLAGEYIQYF. DNA of the CDR3: TGCAGCGCTCCACTAGCGGGAGAATACATTCAGTACTTC.

This clonotype was detected only a few times. The chain links TRBV4-2 to TRBJ1-2; D not certain. The V and J ends lost 3 bases and 5 bases respectively, with 16 bases between them. Looked up from germline, CDR1 is LGHNA and CDR2 is YNFKEQ. The CDR3 sequence is 15 residues long. The CDR3 sequence: CASSQDRNGEYGYTF. The CDR3 DNA reads as TGTGCCAGCAGCCAGGATCGGAACGGAGAGTATGGCTACACCTTC.

V is TRBV5-1 and J is TRBJ1-1, with D possibly being TRBD1 (5 bases). Trimming removed 3 bases from V and 3 bases from J, with 12 bases in between. CDR1 SGHRS and CDR2 YFSETQ come from the germline V gene. The CDR3 is 14 residues long. The CDR3 nucleotides are TGCGCCAGCAGCTACCGGGGAGGGGACACTGAAGCTTTCTTT. Translation gives CASSYRGGDTEAFF.

This clonotype was picked up a small number of times. The V and J genes are TRBV20-1 and TRBJ2-1; 7 positions agree with TRBD2. The V and J ends lost 0 bases and 4 bases, in that order; junction bases with no gene match: 9. CDR1 and CDR2 (germline): DFQATT, SNEGSKA (reference sequence). The CDR3 consists of 16 residues. The DNA of the CDR3 is TGCAGTGCTAGAGATTTCGGCGGGAGAGGGTACAATGAGCAGTTCTTC. Its translation: CSARDFGGRGYNEQFF.

This clonotype showed up many times. The chain links TRBV29-1 to TRBJ2-1, with D possibly matching TRBD2 (6 bases). CDR1 and CDR2 from the germline V gene are SQVTM and ANQGSEA. The CDR3 length is 12 residues. CDR3 sequence (DNA): TGCACAGGCATGGAGGGTCAATTTGAGCAGTTCTTC. Protein sequence: CTGMEGQFEQFF.

Here the CDR3 DNA reads TGCGCCAGCAGCAAGCGGGGGGGCGAATACGAGCAGTACTTC. This codes for CASSKRGGEYEQYF. This chain links TRBV5-1 with TRBJ2-7, with 10 bases matching TRBD2. CDR1 is SGHRS, CDR2 YFSETQ, per germline. The CDR3 is made up of 14 amino acids. V dropped 4 bases and J dropped 4; count of bases not matched to a gene: 5.

This clonotype was picked up a small number of times. The J gene is TRBJ2-1, the V gene TRBV30; 13 nucleotides line up with TRBD2. Germline V gives CDR1 GTSNPN, CDR2 SVGIG (reference sequence). Germline trimming cut 2 bases from V and 8 bases from J; bases unmatched to any gene: 9. The CDR3 loop spans 16 amino acids. CDR3 residues: CAWSRGGTSGIHEQFF. The CDR3, as DNA: TGTGCCTGGAGTCGGGGGGGGACTAGCGGGATACATGAGCAGTTCTTC.

This clonotype was observed a handful of times. V is TRBV30 and J is TRBJ1-6, with 7 positions matching TRBD1. Germline CDR1 is GTSNPN and CDR2 is SVGIG (reference sequence). The CDR3 is made up of 15 amino acids. The V segment lost 4 bases and the J segment 7 bases; nucleotides outside the gene matches: 10. In nucleotides, the CDR3 is TGTGCCTGGAATCGTCGACAGGGATCAAATTCACCCCTCCACTTT. Translating it yields CAWNRRQGSNSPLHF.

V is TRBV11-1 and J is TRBJ1-5; 11 bases fit TRBD1. The CDR3 totals 18 residues. V dropped 5 bases and J dropped 0; count of bases not matched to a gene: 9. Germline assignment: CDR1 SGHAT and CDR2 FQDESV (reference sequence). CDR3 DNA sequence: TGTGCCAGCAGCCCTGGACAGGGGGCGGGCTATAGCAATCAGCCCCAGCATTTT. It encodes CASSPGQGAGYSNQPQHF.

Only a few counts were recorded for this clonotype. The CDR3 loop is CASSTQTGPGTDTQYF. CDR3 nucleotides: TGTGCCAGCAGCACCCAGACAGGCCCTGGCACAGATACGCAGTATTTT. This chain joins TRBV9 and TRBJ2-3; a weak D match, TRBD1 (6 bases). V was clipped by 4 bases and J by 1 base, with 16 bases between them. Germline V CDR1 and CDR2: SGDLS, YYNGEE. The CDR3 sequence is 16 residues long.

The genes are TRBV7-2 and TRBJ2-7, with TRBD2 matching over 11 bases. This CDR3 has 15 residues. V dropped 2 bases and J dropped 3; count of bases not matched to a gene: 3. Per the germline V gene, CDR1 is SGHTA and CDR2 is FQGNSA. In DNA form, the CDR3 reads TGTGCCAGCAGCTTATCTAGCGGGGGGTTCTACGAGCAGTACTTC. It translates to CASSLSSGGFYEQYF.

V and J are TRBV4-3 and TRBJ1-5; possibly TRBD1 for D (5 bases). The CDR3 is 15 residues long. Germline assignment: CDR1 LGHNA and CDR2 YSLEER. V was cut by 3 bases and J by 6 bases, with 15 bases left in between. This CDR3 reads CASSQNRRMGQPQHF. CDR3 nucleotide sequence: TGCGCCAGCAGCCAGAACAGGAGAATGGGTCAGCCCCAGCATTTT.

The genes are TRBV28 and TRBJ1-2; 10 positions match TRBD1. The CDR3 consists of 13 residues. V was pared by 6 bases and J by 10 bases, with 8 bases of the junction left unmatched. Germline CDR1 is MDHEN and CDR2 is SYDVKM. The CDR3 here is CASSHRDRGDYTF. The DNA of the CDR3 is TGTGCCAGCAGCCACCGGGACAGGGGCGACTACACCTTC.

This clonotype was seen a handful of times. The chain combines TRBV20-1 with TRBJ2-4; perhaps TRBD1 as D (6 bases). The germline gives CDR1 DFQATT, CDR2 SNEGSKA (reference sequence). The CDR3 runs to 13 residues. CDR3 protein: CSQTPGVENIQYF. The CDR3 DNA follows: TGCAGCCAGACCCCAGGGGTCGAAAACATTCAGTACTTC.

This clonotype was seen at least ten times. This CDR3 is CASSSVSAGGQYF. The CDR3 DNA reads as TGTGCCAGCAGCTCTGTGTCGGCCGGTGGGCAGTACTTC. The rearrangement joins TRBV7-2 to TRBJ2-7; D gene unclear. The CDR3 has 13 residues. Looked up from germline, CDR1 is SGHTA and CDR2 is FQGNSA. Trimming removed 4 bases at V and 9 bases at J, with 16 bases between. The full variable domain, rest sourced from reference TRBV7-2 and TRBJ2-7, is GAGVSQSPSNKVTEKGKDVELRCDPISGHTALYWYRQSLGQGLEFLIYFQGNSAPDKSGLPSDRFSAERTGGSVSTLTIQRTQQEDSAVYLCASSSVSAGGQYFGPGTRLTVT.

This clonotype was picked up many times. CDR3 sequence reads: CASSSTYNEQFF. As DNA, the CDR3 is TGTGCCAGCAGCTCGACATACAATGAGCAGTTCTTC. The V gene is TRBV28, the J gene TRBJ2-1; no definite D call. V was cut by 6 bases and J by 4 bases, with 7 bases left in between. CDR3 length: 12 amino acids. Germline assignment: CDR1 MDHEN and CDR2 SYDVKM.

This clonotype was recorded many times. The rearrangement links TRBV2 to TRBJ1-2; 10 bases agree with TRBD1. V shed 6 bases and J 2 bases; nucleotides not matched to a gene: 6. The V gene's germline CDR1 is SNHLY and CDR2 FYNNEI. The CDR3 extends over 15 amino acids. The CDR3 loop is CASRGTGDRNYGYTF. The CDR3 DNA follows: TGTGCCAGCAGGGGGACAGGGGACCGAAACTATGGCTACACCTTC.